Shown below are 6 T cell receptor beta chains from a single sample sequenced in a study of T-cell reconstitution after alpha-beta-depleted transplantation in children. Unique molecular identifiers were incorporated into the prepared TCRbeta library. One entry per CDR3 protein results from TCRdb running MiXCR on the PCR reads. This sample has hundreds of thousands of distinct CDR3 sequences; roughly 8.1% occur once, and the top ten carry less than 40%. Specimen: PBMCs, mostly from graft donor cells, collected 360 days after TCRalphabeta/CD19-depleted stem cell transplant. These receptors were obtained from a male patient between 2 and 15 years old who had a stem cell transplant for acute myeloid leukemia, so the T cells may come from the graft donor.

The genes are TRBV12-3 or TRBV12-4 and TRBJ2-3; TRBD2 matches 8 bases. There are 13 residues in the CDR3. J was trimmed by 2 bases and V by 7 bases; bases with no gene match: 2. The CDR3 DNA reads as TGTGCCAGCACCGGGGGGGCCACAGATACGCAGTATTTT. Encoded protein: CASTGGATDTQYF.

This clonotype was found many times. This chain links TRBV7-9 with TRBJ2-7; D remains ambiguous. Germline V lookup: CDR1 SEHNR, CDR2 FQNEAQ (reference sequence). V was trimmed by 7 bases and J by 2 bases, leaving 9 bases between them. The CDR3 is 12 residues long. For the CDR3, the DNA is TGTGCCAGCATTGGCGGTACCTACGAGCAGTACTTC. Translated, it gives CASIGGTYEQYF. Filled out from reference TRBV7-9 and TRBJ2-7, the complete variable domain reads DTGVSQNPRHKITKRGQNVTFRCDPISEHNRLYWYRQTLGQGPEFLTYFQNEAQLEKSRLLSDRFSAERPKGSFSTLEIQRTEQGDSAMYLCASIGGTYEQYFGPGTRLTVT.

The chain joins TRBV20-1 to TRBJ1-1; D gene ambiguous. The CDR3 loop spans 13 amino acids. Germline values: CDR1 DFQATT, CDR2 SNEGSKA (reference sequence). With 3 bases removed from V and 5 bases from J, the gap between germline ends came to 13 bases. The CDR3 is CSARPPGGTEAFF. CDR3 coding DNA: TGCAGTGCTAGGCCCCCCGGTGGGACTGAAGCTTTCTTT.

As concerns this clonotype: A much larger clonotype is one base distant, so this may be a read error. This chain connects TRBV7-9 to TRBJ2-5, with D hard to call. The ends were cut back, 3 bases at V and 1 base at J, with 6 bases in the middle. CDR3 size: 13 residues. CDR1 SEHNR and CDR2 FQNEAQ come from the germline V gene (reference sequence). Here the CDR3 reads CASSFACQETQYF. The CDR3 nucleotides read TGTGCCAGCAGCTTTGCGTGCCAAGAGACCCAGTACTTC.

This clonotype was seen ten or more times. A read error may produce the germline difference seen at one junction end. V and J are TRBV7-2 and TRBJ2-7; a weak D match, TRBD2 (6 bases). CDR3 length: 15 amino acids. Germline CDR1 SGHTA, CDR2 FQGNSA. Here the CDR3 DNA reads TGTGCCAGCAGCTTAGTGAGACTAGTCTCCAACGAGCAGTACTTC. Its translation is CASSLVRLVSNEQYF.

The chain uses TRBV6-5 and TRBJ1-6; TRBD1 matches 9 bases. J gave up 4 bases and V 4 bases, and 11 bases lay outside the gene matches. Germline V gene data show CDR1 as MNHEY and CDR2 as SVGAGI. The CDR3 has 18 residues. The CDR3 DNA reads as TGTGCCAGCAGTTCTCGCCGGGACAGGGATTGGTATAATTCACCCCTCCACTTT. Amino acids: CASSSRRDRDWYNSPLHF.